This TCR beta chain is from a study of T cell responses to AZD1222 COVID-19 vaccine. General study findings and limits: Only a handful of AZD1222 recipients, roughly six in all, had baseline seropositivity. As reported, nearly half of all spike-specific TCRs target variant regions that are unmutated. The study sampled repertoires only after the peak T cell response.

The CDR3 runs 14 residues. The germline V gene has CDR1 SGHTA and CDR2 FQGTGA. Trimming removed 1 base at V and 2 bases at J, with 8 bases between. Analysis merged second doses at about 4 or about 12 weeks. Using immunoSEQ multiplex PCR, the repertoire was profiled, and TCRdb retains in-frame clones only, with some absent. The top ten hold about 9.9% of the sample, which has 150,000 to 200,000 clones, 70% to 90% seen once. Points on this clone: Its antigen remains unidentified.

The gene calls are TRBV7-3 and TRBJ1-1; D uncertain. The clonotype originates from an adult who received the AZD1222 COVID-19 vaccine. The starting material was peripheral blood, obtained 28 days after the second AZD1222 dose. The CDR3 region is CASSLRSRNTEAFF. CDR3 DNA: TGTGCCAGCAGCTTAAGGTCAAGAAACACTGAAGCTTTCTTT. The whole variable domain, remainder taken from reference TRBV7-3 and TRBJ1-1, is GAGVSQTPSNKVTEKGKYVELRCDPISGHTALYWYRQSLGQGPEFLIYFQGTGAADDSGLPNDRFFAVRPEGSVSTLKIQRTERGDSAVYLCASSLRSRNTEAFFGQGTRLTVV.